The 20 T cell receptor beta chains presented below share a single source sample, sequenced in a study of blood T cell repertoires in COVID-19. Produced via immunoSEQ multiplex PCR; TCRdb's table is partial and in-frame only. The data hold about 300,000 clones, with under 90% observed a single time. What was sequenced was PBMCs or T cells enriched from blood (not recorded which). The receptors stem from a man aged 25-45 years who had recovered from COVID-19.

V usage is TRBV15 and J usage is TRBJ2-3; 9 bases are a match to TRBD2. The CDR3 sequence is 14 residues long. The V and J ends lost 2 bases and 3 bases, in that order; junction bases with no gene match: 0. The V gene's germline CDR1 is LNHNV and CDR2 YYDKDF (reference sequence). The CDR3 is CATSRSGGTDTQYF. DNA of the CDR3: TGTGCCACCAGCAGAAGCGGGGGGACAGATACGCAGTATTTT.

V gene TRBV11-3 combines with J gene TRBJ2-1; TRBD1 matches at 7 bases. The germline V gene encodes CDR1 SGHNT and CDR2 YENEEA. The CDR3 has 17 residues. J was trimmed by 5 bases and V by 5 bases; bases with no gene match: 15. This CDR3 reads CASSQQGMGVTNNEQFF. CDR3 DNA: TGTGCCAGCAGCCAACAGGGGATGGGGGTGACGAACAATGAGCAGTTCTTC.

CDR3 DNA sequence: TGCGCCAGCAGCGGGGACAGGGCGGAGACCCAGTACTTC. Amino acid sequence: CASSGDRAETQYF. The chain employs TRBV5-1 and TRBJ2-5, with 9 positions matching TRBD1. After removal of 4 bases from V and 5 bases from J, the junction contained 3 bases not matched to a gene. The CDR3 loop spans 13 amino acids. Germline CDR1 and CDR2: SGHRS and YFSETQ.

J is TRBJ1-4 and V is TRBV2; TRBD1 might be the D (6 bases). The CDR3 covers 15 residues. Germline values: CDR1 SNHLY, CDR2 FYNNEI. V gave up 4 bases and J gave up 4 bases, with 13 bases separating them. The chain's CDR3 is CASSALTGINEKLFF. As DNA, the CDR3 is TGTGCCAGCAGTGCCCTTACAGGGATTAATGAAAAACTGTTTTTT.

This clone has a single count. The rearrangement links TRBV21-1 to TRBJ2-1; no DNA check was done on the table's D call, TRBD2. TRBV21-1 has pseudogene status. The CDR3 contains 17 residues. The DNA of the CDR3 is TGTGCCAGCAGCTCCCAGCTAGCGGGCCCCGCGGGCGGTGAGCAGTTCTTC. Amino acid sequence: CASSSQLAGPAGGEQFF.

The chain joins TRBV11-2 to TRBJ2-1, with 7 nucleotides matching TRBD1. The CDR3 covers 14 residues. The trim removed 0 bases at V and 6 bases at J, leaving 2 bases unmatched. Germline-derived CDR1 and CDR2 are SGHAT and FQNNGV. As DNA, the CDR3 is TGTGCCAGCAGCTTAGAGAGGACAGGCAATGAGCAGTTCTTC. It specifies CASSLERTGNEQFF. Together with reference TRBV11-2 and TRBJ2-1, the CDR3 gives the full variable domain: EAGVAQSPRYKIIEKRQSVAFWCNPISGHATLYWYQQILGQGPKLLIQFQNNGVVDDSQLPKDRFSAERLKGVDSTLKIQPAKLEDSAVYLCASSLERTGNEQFFGPGTRLTVL.

This clone showed up just once. The chain links TRBV5-8 to TRBJ2-2; D unclear. Trimming stripped 4 bases from V and 0 bases from J, with 13 bases between. This CDR3 is built from 16 residues. Germline assignment: CDR1 SGHTS and CDR2 YDEGEE. The CDR3 loop reads CASSPWAYANTGELFF. DNA of the CDR3: TGTGCCAGCAGCCCCTGGGCGTACGCGAACACCGGGGAGCTGTTTTTT.

The V gene is TRBV7-8, the J gene TRBJ2-1; 7 positions agree with TRBD1. V lost 5 bases, J lost 1 base, and 5 bases stayed unmatched. Germline V lookup: CDR1 SGHVS, CDR2 FQNEAQ. The CDR3 consists of 15 residues. In DNA, the CDR3 is TGTGCCAGCAGCACATTCAGGGGGTCCTACAATGAGCAGTTCTTC. The encoded protein is CASSTFRGSYNEQFF.

The CDR3 loop reads CASSDWGSGGAYEQYF. The CDR3 DNA follows: TGTGCCAGCAGCGACTGGGGTTCAGGGGGCGCCTACGAGCAGTACTTC. This chain joins TRBV28 and TRBJ2-7; 8 bases map to TRBD1. The germline CDR1 and CDR2 sequences are MDHEN and SYDVKM. V lost 6 bases, J lost 2 bases, and 12 bases stayed unmatched. The CDR3 extends over 16 amino acids. The whole variable domain, remainder taken from reference TRBV28 and TRBJ2-7, is DVKVTQSSRYLVKRTGEKVFLECVQDMDHENMFWYRQDPGLGLRLIYFSYDVKMKEKGDIPEGYSVSREKKERFSLILESASTNQTSMYLCASSDWGSGGAYEQYFGPGTRLTVT.

The rearrangement uses TRBV6-4 and TRBJ2-2; TRBD2 matches 9 bases. The V segment lost 6 bases and the J segment 1 base; nucleotides outside the gene matches: 6. Germline lookup yields CDR1 MRHNA and CDR2 SNTAGT. The CDR3 has 16 residues. The CDR3 loop reads CASRHTSGQNTGELFF. For the CDR3, the DNA is TGTGCCAGCAGGCACACTAGCGGGCAGAACACCGGGGAGCTGTTTTTT.

A few counts support this clone. V usage is TRBV2 and J usage is TRBJ2-4, with 9 bases matching TRBD1. Per germline, CDR1 SNHLY and CDR2 FYNNEI. The CDR3 is 13 residues long. The J segment lost 8 bases and the V segment lost 6 bases, leaving 5 bases of the junction unmatched. The CDR3 region is CASSWDREDIQYF. The DNA of the CDR3 is TGTGCCAGCAGCTGGGACAGGGAGGACATTCAGTACTTC. Based on the CDR3 plus reference TRBV2 and TRBJ2-4, the full variable domain is EPEVTQTPSHQVTQMGQEVILRCVPISNHLYFYWYRQILGQKVEFLVSFYNNEISEKSEIFDDQFSVERPDGSNFTLKIRSTKLEDSAMYFCASSWDREDIQYFGAGTRLSVL.

V and J are TRBV5-6 and TRBJ1-1; D unclear. CDR1 is SGHDT, CDR2 YYEEEE, per germline. Trimming took off 4 bases at V and 1 base at J, with 17 bases between the two ends. The CDR3 runs to 16 residues. The CDR3 nucleotides are TGTGCCAGCAGCCTACGCGGCAGCTCCAAGAACACTGAAGCTTTCTTT. Translation gives CASSLRGSSKNTEAFF.

This chain joins TRBV3-1 (or the pseudogene TRBV3-2) and TRBJ2-1; D uncertain. The CDR3 sequence is 15 residues long. Germline CDR1 and CDR2: LGHDT and YNNKEL (reference sequence). V was cut by 2 bases and J by 4 bases, with 12 bases left in between. CDR3 residues: CASSQTTAGYNEQFF. CDR3 sequence (DNA): TGTGCCAGCAGCCAAACTACCGCTGGATACAATGAGCAGTTCTTC.

The chain couples TRBV18 to TRBJ1-1; possibly TRBD1 for D (6 bases). Trimming cost V 6 bases and J 4 bases, with 12 bases left between them. The CDR3 loop spans 13 amino acids. Germline V lookup: CDR1 KGHSH, CDR2 LQKENI. The CDR3 DNA sequence: TGTGCCAGCTCTCAGGGGAGGGTCACTGAAGCTTTCTTT. Amino acid sequence: CASSQGRVTEAFF.

This sequence joins TRBV30 and TRBJ1-2, with 10 bases matching TRBD1. J gave up 6 bases and V 5 bases, and 6 bases lay outside the gene matches. Germline lookup yields CDR1 GTSNPN and CDR2 SVGIG (reference sequence). CDR3 length: 13 amino acids. The CDR3 DNA sequence: TGTGCCTGGGACGCGGACAGGGGGGATGGCTACACCTTC. Protein: CAWDADRGDGYTF.

The gene calls are TRBV28 and TRBJ1-4; 8 bases are a match to TRBD1. J lost 1 base, V lost 5 bases, and 3 bases had no gene match. The CDR3 totals 15 residues. Looked up from germline, CDR1 is MDHEN and CDR2 is SYDVKM. CDR3 amino acids: CASSPRGLTNEKLFF. CDR3 coding DNA: TGTGCCAGCAGTCCCAGGGGGCTAACTAATGAAAAACTGTTTTTT.

The rearrangement links TRBV6-5 to TRBJ2-6; D ambiguous. Germline CDR1 and CDR2: MNHEY and SVGAGI. V lost 10 bases to trimming and J lost 1 base, with 8 bases between them. CDR3 length: 13 amino acids. CDR3 nucleotide sequence: TGTGCCACCCGGTTTTCTGGGGCCAACGTCCTGACTTTC. Residues: CATRFSGANVLTF.

The rearrangement uses TRBV5-1 and TRBJ1-3; 7 bases are shared with TRBD1. After removal of 1 base from V and 2 bases from J, the junction contained 15 bases not matched to a gene. The germline CDR1 and CDR2 sequences are SGHRS and YFSETQ. The CDR3 has 19 amino acids. This CDR3 is CASSLTSPRRGLTGNTIYF. CDR3 DNA: TGCGCCAGCAGCTTGACAAGCCCTAGAAGGGGGCTCACTGGAAACACCATATATTTT.

The rearrangement uses TRBV6-4 and TRBJ1-1; no reliable D call. Germline-derived CDR1 and CDR2 are MRHNA and SNTAGT. The CDR3 covers 14 residues. Trimming stripped 4 bases from V and 3 bases from J, with 12 bases between. The CDR3 spells CASSVTADYTEAFF. The CDR3 bases are TGTGCCAGCAGTGTTACTGCTGATTACACTGAAGCTTTCTTT.

The genes are TRBV3-1 (or the pseudogene TRBV3-2) and TRBJ2-4; a possible D gene is TRBD2 (5 bases). This CDR3 is built from 14 residues. V lost 8 bases and J lost 8, with 19 bases in between. CDR1 and CDR2 from the germline V gene are LGHDT and YNNKEL (reference sequence). The CDR3 DNA reads as TGTGCCAGCTCAAATGTGGCGGGCTGGGACATTCAGTACTTC. Amino acid sequence: CASSNVAGWDIQYF.